Listed below are T cell receptor beta chains from one sample, sequenced in a study of blood T cell repertoires in COVID-19. Some clones are missing from TCRdb's copy, which holds only in-frame ones; the method was immunoSEQ multiplex PCR. The data hold about 80,000 clones, with 80% to 85% observed a single time. Sequenced: peripheral blood. The origin of the receptors is a woman between 70 and 85 years old with acute or convalescent COVID-19. CDR3s include the opening cysteine and the closing phenylalanine or tryptophan. D genes are given only for firm matches. A clone size is listed for some rows: how often the clone was seen (once, few, many), or a class if it is expanded.

>TRBD1|TRBV9|-|TRBJ1-1
TGTGCCAGCAGCCCCCGGACAGGGGGTAGAGCTTTCTTT
CASSPRTGGRAFF
>-|TRBV6-5|-|TRBJ1-5
TGTGCCAGCACCCAAGGACAGATTAGCAATCAGCCCCAGCATTTT
CASTQGQISNQPQHF
>-|TRBV6-1|few|TRBJ1-1
TGTGCCAGCAGTGTTCCCGATGGAGGGGGGGGCGACACTGAAGCTTTCTTT
CASSVPDGGGGDTEAFF
>-|TRBV19|-|TRBJ1-2
TGTGCCAGTAGTACAGACAGGCATAGTGGCTACACCTTC
CASSTDRHSGYTF
>TRBD2|TRBV5-1|-|TRBJ2-1
TGCGCCAGCAGCTCTCAGCGGGAAAGTTACAATGAGCAGTTCTTC
CASSSQRESYNEQFF
>TRBD1|TRBV7-2|once|TRBJ2-3
TGTGCCAGCAGCTGGGGACAGGGAGGAGTAGGCGCAGATACGCAGTATTTT
CASSWGQGGVGADTQYF
>-|TRBV19|-|TRBJ2-3
TGTGCCAGTAGTATACGGTCGGTTTACACAGATACGCAGTATTTT
CASSIRSVYTDTQYF
>TRBD1|TRBV18|-|TRBJ1-5
TGTGCCAGCTCACCAAACCAGGGGGGCAATCAGCCCCAGCATTTT
CASSPNQGGNQPQHF
>TRBD1|TRBV9|-|TRBJ2-3
TGTGCCAGCAGTCTGACAGGGGGCTTCCGCACAGATACGCAGTATTTT
CASSLTGGFRTDTQYF
>TRBD1|TRBV19|once|TRBJ2-7
TGTGCCAGTAGTGAGGGACAGGGGGCTGAGCAGTACTTC
CASSEGQGAEQYF